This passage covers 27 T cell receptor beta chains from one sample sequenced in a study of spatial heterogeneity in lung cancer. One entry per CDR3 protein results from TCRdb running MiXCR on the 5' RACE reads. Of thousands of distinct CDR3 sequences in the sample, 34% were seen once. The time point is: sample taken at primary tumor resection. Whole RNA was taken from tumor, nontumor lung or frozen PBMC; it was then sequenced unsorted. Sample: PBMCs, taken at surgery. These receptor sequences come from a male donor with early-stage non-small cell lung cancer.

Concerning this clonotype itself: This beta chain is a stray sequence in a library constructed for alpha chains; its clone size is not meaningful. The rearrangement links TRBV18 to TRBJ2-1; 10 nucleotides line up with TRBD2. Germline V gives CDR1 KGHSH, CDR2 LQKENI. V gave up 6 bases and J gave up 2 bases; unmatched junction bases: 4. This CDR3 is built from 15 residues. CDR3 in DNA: TGTGCCAGCTCTAACCTAGCGGGAGCCTACAATGAGCAGTTCTTC. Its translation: CASSNLAGAYNEQFF.

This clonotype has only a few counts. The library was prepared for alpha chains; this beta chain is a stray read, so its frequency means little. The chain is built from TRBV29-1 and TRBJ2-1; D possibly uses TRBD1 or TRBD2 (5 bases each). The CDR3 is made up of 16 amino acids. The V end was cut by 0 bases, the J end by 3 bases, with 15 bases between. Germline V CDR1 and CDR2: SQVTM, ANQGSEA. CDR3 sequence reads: CSVEDWKGTNYNEQFF. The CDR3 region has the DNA TGCAGCGTTGAAGATTGGAAGGGGACCAACTACAATGAGCAGTTCTTC.

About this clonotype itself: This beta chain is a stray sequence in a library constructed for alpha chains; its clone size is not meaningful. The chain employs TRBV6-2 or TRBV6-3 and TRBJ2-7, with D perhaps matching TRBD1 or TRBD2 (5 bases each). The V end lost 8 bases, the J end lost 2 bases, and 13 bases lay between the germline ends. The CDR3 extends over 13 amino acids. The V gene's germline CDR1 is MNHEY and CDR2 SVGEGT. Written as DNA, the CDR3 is TGTGCCAGCGCCCCTTTGGGGGCCTACGAGCAGTACTTC. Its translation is CASAPLGAYEQYF.

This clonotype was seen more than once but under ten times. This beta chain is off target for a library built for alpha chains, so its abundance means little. DNA of the CDR3: TGTGCCAGCAGTGAAGGAGCCGGGGAGCTGTTTTTT. It yields the protein CASSEGAGELFF. This chain joins TRBV2 and TRBJ2-2, with D uncertain. The CDR3 runs 12 residues. V was trimmed by 1 base and J by 6 bases, leaving 3 bases between them. Per the germline V gene, CDR1 is SNHLY and CDR2 is FYNNEI.

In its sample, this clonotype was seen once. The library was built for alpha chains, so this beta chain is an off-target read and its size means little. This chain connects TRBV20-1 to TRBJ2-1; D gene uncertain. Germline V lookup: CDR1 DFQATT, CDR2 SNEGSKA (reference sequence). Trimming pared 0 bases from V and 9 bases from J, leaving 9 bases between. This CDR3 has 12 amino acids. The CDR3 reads CSARDQTIEQFF. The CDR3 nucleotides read TGCAGTGCTAGAGATCAAACTATTGAGCAGTTCTTC.

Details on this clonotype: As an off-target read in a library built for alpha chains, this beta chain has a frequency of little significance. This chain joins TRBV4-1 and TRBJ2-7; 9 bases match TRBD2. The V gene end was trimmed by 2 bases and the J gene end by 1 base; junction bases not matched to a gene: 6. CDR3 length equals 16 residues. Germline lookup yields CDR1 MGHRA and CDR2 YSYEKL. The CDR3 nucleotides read TGCGCCAGCAGCCAAACGACTAGCGGATTTTCCTACGAGCAGTACTTC. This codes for CASSQTTSGFSYEQYF.

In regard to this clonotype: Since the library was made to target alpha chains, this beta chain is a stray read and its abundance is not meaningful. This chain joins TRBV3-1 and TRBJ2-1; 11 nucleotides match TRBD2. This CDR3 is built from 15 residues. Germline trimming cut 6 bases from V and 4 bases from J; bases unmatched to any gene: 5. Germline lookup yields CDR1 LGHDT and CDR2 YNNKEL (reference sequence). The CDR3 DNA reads TGTGCCAGCAGTCAGACTAGCGGGATGTACAATGAGCAGTTCTTC. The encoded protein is CASSQTSGMYNEQFF.

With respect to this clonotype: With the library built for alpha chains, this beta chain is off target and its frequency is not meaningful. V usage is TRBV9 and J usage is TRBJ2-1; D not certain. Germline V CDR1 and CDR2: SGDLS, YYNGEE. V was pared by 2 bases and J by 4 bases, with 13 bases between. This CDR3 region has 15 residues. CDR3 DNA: TGTGCCAGCAGCGTTGGAAAGGCTCCTTACAATGAGCAGTTCTTC. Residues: CASSVGKAPYNEQFF.

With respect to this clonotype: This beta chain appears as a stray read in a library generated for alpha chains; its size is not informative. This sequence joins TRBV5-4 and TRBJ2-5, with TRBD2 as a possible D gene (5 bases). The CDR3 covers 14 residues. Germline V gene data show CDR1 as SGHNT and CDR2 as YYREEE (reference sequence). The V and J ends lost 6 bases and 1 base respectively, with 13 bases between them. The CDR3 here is CASKAVTSQETQYF. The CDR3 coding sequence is TGTGCCAGCAAAGCGGTCACTTCCCAAGAGACCCAGTACTTC. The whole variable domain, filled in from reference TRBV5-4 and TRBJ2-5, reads ETGVTQSPTHLIKTRGQQVTLRCSSQSGHNTVSWYQQALGQGPQFIFQYYREEENGRGNFPPRFSGLQFPNYSSELNVNALELDDSALYLCASKAVTSQETQYFGPGTRLLVL.

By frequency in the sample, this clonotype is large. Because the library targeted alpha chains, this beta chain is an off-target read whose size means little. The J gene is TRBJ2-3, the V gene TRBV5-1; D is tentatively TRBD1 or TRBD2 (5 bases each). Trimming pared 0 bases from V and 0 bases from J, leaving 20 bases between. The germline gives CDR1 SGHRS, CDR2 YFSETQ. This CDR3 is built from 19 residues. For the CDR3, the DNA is TGCGCCAGCAGCTTGGCCCGGGACGGGGCCGGACTTAGCACAGATACGCAGTATTTT. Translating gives CASSLARDGAGLSTDTQYF.

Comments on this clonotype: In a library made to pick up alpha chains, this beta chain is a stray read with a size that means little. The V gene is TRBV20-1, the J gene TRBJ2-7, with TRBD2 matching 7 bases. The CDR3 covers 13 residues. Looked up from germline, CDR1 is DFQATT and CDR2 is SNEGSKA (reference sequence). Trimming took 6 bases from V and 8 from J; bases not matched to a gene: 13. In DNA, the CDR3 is TGCAGTGCCCCCCGGCCTAGCGGAGTGCAGCAGTACTTC. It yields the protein CSAPRPSGVQQYF.

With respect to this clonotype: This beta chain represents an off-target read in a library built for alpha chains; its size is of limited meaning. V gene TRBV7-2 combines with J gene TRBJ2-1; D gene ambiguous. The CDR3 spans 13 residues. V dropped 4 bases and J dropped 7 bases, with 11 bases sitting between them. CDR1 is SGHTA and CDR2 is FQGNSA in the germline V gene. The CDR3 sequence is CASSSRQLNEQFF. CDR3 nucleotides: TGTGCCAGCAGCTCGCGACAATTAAATGAGCAGTTCTTC. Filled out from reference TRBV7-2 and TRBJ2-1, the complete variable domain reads GAGVSQSPSNKVTEKGKDVELRCDPISGHTALYWYRQSLGQGLEFLIYFQGNSAPDKSGLPSDRFSAERTGGSVSTLTIQRTQQEDSAVYLCASSSRQLNEQFFGPGTRLTVL.

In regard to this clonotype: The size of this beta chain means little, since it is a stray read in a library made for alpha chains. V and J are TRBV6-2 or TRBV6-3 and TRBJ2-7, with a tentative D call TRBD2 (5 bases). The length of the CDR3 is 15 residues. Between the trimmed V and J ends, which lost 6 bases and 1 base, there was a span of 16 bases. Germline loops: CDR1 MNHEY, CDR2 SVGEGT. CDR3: CASRGALSRSYEQYF. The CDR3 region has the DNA TGTGCCAGCAGGGGAGCCTTAAGTAGGTCCTACGAGCAGTACTTC.

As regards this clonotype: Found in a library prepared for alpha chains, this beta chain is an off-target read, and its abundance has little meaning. Here the CDR3 reads CASSASGRADTQYF. The CDR3 DNA is TGTGCCAGCAGCGCTAGCGGGAGGGCAGATACGCAGTATTTT. The chain carries TRBV3-1 and TRBJ2-3, with 12 positions matching TRBD2. This CDR3 contains 14 residues. Trimming at V came to 5 bases and at J to 4 bases, leaving 1 base not matched to a gene. Germline V lookup: CDR1 LGHDT, CDR2 YNNKEL (reference sequence).

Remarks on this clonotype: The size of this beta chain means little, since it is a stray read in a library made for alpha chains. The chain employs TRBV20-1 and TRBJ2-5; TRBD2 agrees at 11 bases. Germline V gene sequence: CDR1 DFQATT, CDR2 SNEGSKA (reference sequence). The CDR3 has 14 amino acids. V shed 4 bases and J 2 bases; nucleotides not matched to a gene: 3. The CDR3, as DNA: TGCAGTGCTATCCTAGCGGGAGGTCAAGAGACCCAGTACTTC. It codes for CSAILAGGQETQYF.

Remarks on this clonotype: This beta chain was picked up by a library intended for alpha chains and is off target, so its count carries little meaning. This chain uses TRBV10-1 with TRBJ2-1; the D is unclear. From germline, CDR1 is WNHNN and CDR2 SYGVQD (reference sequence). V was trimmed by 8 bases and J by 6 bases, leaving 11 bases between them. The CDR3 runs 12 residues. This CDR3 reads CASGSGSNEQFF. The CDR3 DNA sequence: TGCGCCAGCGGCTCTGGGTCCAATGAGCAGTTCTTC.

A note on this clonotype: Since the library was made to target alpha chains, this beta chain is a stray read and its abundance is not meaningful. Here the CDR3 DNA reads TGTGCCAGCAGCTTAGATCAGGGGACCGGGGAGCTGTTTTTT. Amino acids: CASSLDQGTGELFF. The chain has TRBV11-3 and TRBJ2-2; D is perhaps TRBD1 (6 bases). The CDR3 contains 14 residues. V dropped 0 bases and J dropped 5 bases, with 7 bases sitting between them. The germline CDR1 and CDR2 sequences are SGHNT and YENEEA.

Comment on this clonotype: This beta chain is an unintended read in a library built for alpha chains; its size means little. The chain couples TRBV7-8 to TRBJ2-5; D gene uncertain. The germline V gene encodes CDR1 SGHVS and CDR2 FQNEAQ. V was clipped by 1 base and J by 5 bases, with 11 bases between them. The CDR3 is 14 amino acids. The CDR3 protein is CASSLVVASETQYF. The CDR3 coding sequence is TGTGCCAGCAGCTTAGTGGTGGCCTCGGAGACCCAGTACTTC. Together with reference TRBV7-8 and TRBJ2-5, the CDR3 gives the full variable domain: GAGVSQSPRYKVAKRGQDVALRCDPISGHVSLFWYQQALGQGPEFLTYFQNEAQLDKSGLPSDRFFAERPEGSVSTLKIQRTQQEDSAVYLCASSLVVASETQYFGPGTRLLVL.

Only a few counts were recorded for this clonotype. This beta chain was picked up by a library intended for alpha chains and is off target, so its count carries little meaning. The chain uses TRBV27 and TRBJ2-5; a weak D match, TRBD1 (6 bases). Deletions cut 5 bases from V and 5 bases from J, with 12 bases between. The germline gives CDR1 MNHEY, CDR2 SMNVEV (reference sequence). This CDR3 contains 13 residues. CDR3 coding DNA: TGTGCCAGCAGTGGCTGGGGGCGGGAGACCCAGTACTTC. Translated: CASSGWGRETQYF.

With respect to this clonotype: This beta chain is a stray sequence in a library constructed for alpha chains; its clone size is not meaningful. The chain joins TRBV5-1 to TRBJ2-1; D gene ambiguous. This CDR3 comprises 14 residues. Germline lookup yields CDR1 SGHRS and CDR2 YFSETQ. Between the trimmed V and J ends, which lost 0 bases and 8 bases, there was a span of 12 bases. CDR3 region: CASSLEVTADEQFF. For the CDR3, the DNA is TGCGCCAGCAGCTTGGAGGTTACGGCAGATGAGCAGTTCTTC.

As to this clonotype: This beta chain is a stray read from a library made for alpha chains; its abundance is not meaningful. CDR3 residues: CTGQNTGELFF. In DNA, the CDR3 is TGCACAGGACAGAACACCGGGGAGCTGTTTTTT. This chain uses TRBV29-1 with TRBJ2-2; tentative D call: TRBD1 (5 bases). Germline CDR1 reads SQVTM; CDR2 reads ANQGSEA. There are 11 residues in the CDR3.

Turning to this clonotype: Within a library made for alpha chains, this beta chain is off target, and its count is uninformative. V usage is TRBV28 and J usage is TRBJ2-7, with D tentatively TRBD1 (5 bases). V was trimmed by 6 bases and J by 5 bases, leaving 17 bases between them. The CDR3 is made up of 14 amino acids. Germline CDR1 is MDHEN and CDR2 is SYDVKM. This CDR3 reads CASRARAQANEQYF. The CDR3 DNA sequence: TGTGCCAGCAGGGCCAGGGCCCAGGCGAACGAGCAGTACTTC.

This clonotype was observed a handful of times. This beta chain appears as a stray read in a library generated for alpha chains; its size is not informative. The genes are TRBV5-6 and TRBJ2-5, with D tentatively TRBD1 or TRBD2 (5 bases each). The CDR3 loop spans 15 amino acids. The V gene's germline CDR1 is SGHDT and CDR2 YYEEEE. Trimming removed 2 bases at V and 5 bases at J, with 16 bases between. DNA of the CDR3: TGTGCCAGCAGCTTTACGGGGCTAGGCATTGAGACCCAGTACTTC. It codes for CASSFTGLGIETQYF. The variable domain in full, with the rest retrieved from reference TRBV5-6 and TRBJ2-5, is DAGVTQSPTHLIKTRGQQVTLRCSPKSGHDTVSWYQQALGQGPQFIFQYYEEEERQRGNFPDRFSGHQFPNYSSELNVNALLLGDSALYLCASSFTGLGIETQYFGPGTRLLVL.

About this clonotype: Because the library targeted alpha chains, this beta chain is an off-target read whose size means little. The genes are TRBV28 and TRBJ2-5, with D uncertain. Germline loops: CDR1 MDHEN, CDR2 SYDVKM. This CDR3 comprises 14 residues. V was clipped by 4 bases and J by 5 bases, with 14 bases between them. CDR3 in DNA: TGTGCCAGCAGTTACTCTAGATCCGTTGAGACCCAGTACTTC. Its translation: CASSYSRSVETQYF.

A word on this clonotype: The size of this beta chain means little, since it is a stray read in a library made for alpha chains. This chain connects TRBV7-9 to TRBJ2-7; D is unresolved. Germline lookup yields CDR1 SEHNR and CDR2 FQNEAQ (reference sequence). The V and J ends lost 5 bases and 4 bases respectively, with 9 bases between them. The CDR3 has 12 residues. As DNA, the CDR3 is TGTGCCAGCAGCGCTCAAGGATACGAGCAGTACTTC. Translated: CASSAQGYEQYF.

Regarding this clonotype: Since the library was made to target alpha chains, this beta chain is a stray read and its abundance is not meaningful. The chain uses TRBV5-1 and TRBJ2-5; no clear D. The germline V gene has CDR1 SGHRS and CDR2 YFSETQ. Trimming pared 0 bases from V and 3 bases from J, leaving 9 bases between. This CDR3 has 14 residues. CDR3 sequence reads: CASSLVSGEETQYF. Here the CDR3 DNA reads TGCGCCAGCAGCTTGGTTTCAGGAGAAGAGACCCAGTACTTC. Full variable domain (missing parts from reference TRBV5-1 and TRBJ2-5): KAGVTQTPRYLIKTRGQQVTLSCSPISGHRSVSWYQQTPGQGLQFLFEYFSETQRNKGNFPGRFSGRQFSNSRSEMNVSTLELGDSALYLCASSLVSGEETQYFGPGTRLLVL.

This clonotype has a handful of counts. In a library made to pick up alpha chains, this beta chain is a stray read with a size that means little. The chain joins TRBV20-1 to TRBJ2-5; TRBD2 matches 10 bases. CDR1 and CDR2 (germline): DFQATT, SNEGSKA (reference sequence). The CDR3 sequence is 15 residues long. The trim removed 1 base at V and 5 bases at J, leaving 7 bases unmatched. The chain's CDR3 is CSARVASGSFETQYF. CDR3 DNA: TGCAGTGCTAGAGTGGCTAGCGGGAGTTTTGAGACCCAGTACTTC.